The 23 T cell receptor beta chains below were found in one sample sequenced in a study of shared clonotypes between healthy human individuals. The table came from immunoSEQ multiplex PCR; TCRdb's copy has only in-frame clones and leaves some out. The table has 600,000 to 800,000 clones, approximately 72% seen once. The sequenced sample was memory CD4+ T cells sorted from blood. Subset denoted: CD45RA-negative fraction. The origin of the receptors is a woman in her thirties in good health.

CDR3 DNA: TGCGCCAGCAGCCCAAAACTAGCGGGAGGCTCCTACGAGCAGTACTTC. Protein product: CASSPKLAGGSYEQYF. J is TRBJ2-7 and V is TRBV4-1; TRBD2 agrees at 12 bases. The ends lost 4 bases at V and 0 bases at J; junction bases unmatched: 4. This CDR3 has 16 residues. The germline V gene encodes CDR1 MGHRA and CDR2 YSYEKL.

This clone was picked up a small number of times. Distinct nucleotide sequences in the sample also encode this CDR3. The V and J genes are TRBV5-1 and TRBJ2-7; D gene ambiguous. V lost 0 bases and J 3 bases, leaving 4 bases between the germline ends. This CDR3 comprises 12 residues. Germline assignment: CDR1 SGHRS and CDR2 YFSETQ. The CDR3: CASSLESYEQYF. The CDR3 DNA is TGCGCCAGCAGCTTGGAGAGCTACGAGCAGTACTTC.

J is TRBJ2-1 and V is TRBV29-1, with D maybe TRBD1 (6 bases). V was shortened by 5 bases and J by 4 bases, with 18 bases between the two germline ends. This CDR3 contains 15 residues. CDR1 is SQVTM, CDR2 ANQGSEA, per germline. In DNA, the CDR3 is TGCAGCGTTTACTCAACAGGGAGACTTTACAATGAGCAGTTCTTC. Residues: CSVYSTGRLYNEQFF.

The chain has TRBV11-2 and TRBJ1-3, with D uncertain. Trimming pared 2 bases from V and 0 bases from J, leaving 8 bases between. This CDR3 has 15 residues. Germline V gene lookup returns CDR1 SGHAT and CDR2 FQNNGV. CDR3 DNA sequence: TGTGCCAGCAGCTTAAGTCCAGTCTCTGGAAACACCATATATTTT. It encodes CASSLSPVSGNTIYF.

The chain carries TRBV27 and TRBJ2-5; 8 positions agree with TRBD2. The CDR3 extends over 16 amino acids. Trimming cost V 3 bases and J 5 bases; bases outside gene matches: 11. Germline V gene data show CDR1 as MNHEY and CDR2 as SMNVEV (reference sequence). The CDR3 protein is CASSFGWPGGGETQYF. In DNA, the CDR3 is TGTGCCAGCAGTTTTGGCTGGCCGGGAGGGGGGGAGACCCAGTACTTC.

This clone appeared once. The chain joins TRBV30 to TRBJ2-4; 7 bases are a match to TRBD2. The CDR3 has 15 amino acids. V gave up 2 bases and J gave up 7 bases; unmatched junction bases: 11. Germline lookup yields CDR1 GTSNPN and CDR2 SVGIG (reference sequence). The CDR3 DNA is TGTGCCTGGAGTCAAATTGGGGGGGAGTGGAACATTCAGTACTTC. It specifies CAWSQIGGEWNIQYF.

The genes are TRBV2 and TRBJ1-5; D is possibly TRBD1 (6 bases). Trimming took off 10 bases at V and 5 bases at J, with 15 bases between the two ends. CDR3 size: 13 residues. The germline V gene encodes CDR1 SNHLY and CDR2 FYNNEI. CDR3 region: CATQRTEDQPQHF. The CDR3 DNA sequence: TGTGCCACCCAACGGACAGAAGATCAGCCCCAGCATTTT. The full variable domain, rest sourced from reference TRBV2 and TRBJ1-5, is EPEVTQTPSHQVTQMGQEVILRCVPISNHLYFYWYRQILGQKVEFLVSFYNNEISEKSEIFDDQFSVERPDGSNFTLKIRSTKLEDSAMYFCATQRTEDQPQHFGDGTRLSIL.

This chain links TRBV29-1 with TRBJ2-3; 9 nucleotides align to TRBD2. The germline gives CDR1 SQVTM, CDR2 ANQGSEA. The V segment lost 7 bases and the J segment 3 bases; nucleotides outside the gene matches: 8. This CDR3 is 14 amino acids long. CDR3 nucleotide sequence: TGCAGCGCTAGCGGGGATCAAGGGACAGATACGCAGTATTTT. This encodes CSASGDQGTDTQYF.

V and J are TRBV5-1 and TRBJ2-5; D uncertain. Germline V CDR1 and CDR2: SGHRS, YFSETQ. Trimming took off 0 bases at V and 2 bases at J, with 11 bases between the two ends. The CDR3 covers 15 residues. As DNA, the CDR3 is TGCGCCAGCAGCTTGGCGGCCGGCCCACAAGAGACCCAGTACTTC. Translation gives CASSLAAGPQETQYF.

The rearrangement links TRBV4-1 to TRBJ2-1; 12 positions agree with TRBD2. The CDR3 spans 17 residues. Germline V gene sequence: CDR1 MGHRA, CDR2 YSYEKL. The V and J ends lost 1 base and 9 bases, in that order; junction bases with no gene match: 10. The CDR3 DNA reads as TGCGCCAGCAGCCAAGCCTGGTCACTAGCGGGAGGAGGTGAGCAGTTCTTC. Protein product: CASSQAWSLAGGGEQFF.

CDR3 bases: TGCGCCAGCAGCTTGAATTACGAGCAGTACTTC. The encoded protein is CASSLNYEQYF. The chain employs TRBV5-1 and TRBJ2-7, with D hard to call. The CDR3 runs 11 residues. Per germline, CDR1 SGHRS and CDR2 YFSETQ. Trimming shortened V by 1 base and J by 4 bases, and 3 bases separated the two germline ends.

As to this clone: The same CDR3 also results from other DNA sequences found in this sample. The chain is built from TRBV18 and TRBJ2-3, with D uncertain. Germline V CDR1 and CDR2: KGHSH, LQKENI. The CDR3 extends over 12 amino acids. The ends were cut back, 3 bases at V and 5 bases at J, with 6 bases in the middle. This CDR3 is CASSPGQDTQYF. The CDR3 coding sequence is TGTGCCAGCTCACCCGGTCAAGATACGCAGTATTTT.

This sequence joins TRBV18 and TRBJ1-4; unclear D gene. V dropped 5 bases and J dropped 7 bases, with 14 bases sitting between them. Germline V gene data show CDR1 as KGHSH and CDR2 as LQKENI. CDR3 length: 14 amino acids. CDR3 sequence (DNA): TGTGCCAGCTCAGCCGACACTACCCGTGAAAAACTGTTTTTT. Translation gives CASSADTTREKLFF. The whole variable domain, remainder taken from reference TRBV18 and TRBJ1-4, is NAGVMQNPRHLVRRRGQEARLRCSPMKGHSHVYWYRQLPEEGLKFMVYLQKENIIDESGMPKERFSAEFPKEGPSILRIQQVVRGDSAAYFCASSADTTREKLFFGSGTQLSVL.

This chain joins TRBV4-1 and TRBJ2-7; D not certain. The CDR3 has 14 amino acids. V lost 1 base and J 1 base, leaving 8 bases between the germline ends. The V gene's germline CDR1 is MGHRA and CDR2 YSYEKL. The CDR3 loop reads CASSQVKVSYEQYF. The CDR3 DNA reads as TGCGCCAGCAGCCAAGTTAAGGTTTCCTACGAGCAGTACTTC.

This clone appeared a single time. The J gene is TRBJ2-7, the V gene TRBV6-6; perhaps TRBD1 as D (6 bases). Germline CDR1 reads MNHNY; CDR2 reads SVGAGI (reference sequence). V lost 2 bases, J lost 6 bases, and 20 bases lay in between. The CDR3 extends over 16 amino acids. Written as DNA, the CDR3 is TGTGCCAGCAGTTACCCTGGACAGCACCGGCCGGGCGAGCAGTACTTC. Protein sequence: CASSYPGQHRPGEQYF.

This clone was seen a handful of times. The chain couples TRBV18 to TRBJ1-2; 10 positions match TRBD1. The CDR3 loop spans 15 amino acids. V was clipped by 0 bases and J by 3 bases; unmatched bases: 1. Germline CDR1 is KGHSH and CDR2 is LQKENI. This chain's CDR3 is CASSPPGTGDYGYTF. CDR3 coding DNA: TGTGCCAGCTCACCACCCGGGACAGGGGACTATGGCTACACCTTC. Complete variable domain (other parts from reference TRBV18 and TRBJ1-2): NAGVMQNPRHLVRRRGQEARLRCSPMKGHSHVYWYRQLPEEGLKFMVYLQKENIIDESGMPKERFSAEFPKEGPSILRIQQVVRGDSAAYFCASSPPGTGDYGYTFGSGTRLTVV.

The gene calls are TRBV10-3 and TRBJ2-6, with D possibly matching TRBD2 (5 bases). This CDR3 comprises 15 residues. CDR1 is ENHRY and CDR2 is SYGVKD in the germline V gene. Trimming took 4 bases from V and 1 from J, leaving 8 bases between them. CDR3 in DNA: TGTGCCATCAGTGTATCGGGGTCTGGGGCCAACGTCCTGACTTTC. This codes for CAISVSGSGANVLTF.

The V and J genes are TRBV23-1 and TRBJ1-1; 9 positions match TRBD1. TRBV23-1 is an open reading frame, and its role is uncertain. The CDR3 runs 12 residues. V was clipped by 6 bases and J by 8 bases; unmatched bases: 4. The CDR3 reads CASRHGQGEAFF. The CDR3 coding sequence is TGCGCCAGCAGGCACGGACAGGGGGAAGCTTTCTTT.

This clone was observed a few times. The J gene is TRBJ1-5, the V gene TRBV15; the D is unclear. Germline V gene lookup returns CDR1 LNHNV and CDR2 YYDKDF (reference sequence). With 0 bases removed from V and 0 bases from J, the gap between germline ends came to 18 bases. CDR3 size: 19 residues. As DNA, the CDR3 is TGTGCCACCAGCAGAGACGACACCTCGAACTATTATAGCAATCAGCCCCAGCATTTT. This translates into CATSRDDTSNYYSNQPQHF.

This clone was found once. The CDR3 DNA sequence: TGCAGCGTTGAAGGACGGGACACAGAGTACGAGCAGTACTTC. Its translation: CSVEGRDTEYEQYF. The genes are TRBV29-1 and TRBJ2-7; weak D call: TRBD1 (6 bases). The germline gives CDR1 SQVTM, CDR2 ANQGSEA. V was pared by 1 base and J by 4 bases, with 14 bases between. The CDR3 contains 14 residues.

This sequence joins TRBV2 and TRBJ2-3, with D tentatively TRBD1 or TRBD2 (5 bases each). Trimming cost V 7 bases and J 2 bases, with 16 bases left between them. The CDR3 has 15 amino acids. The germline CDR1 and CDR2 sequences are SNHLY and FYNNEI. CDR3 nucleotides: TGTGCCAGCACGGGACGGAACACCCTCACAGATACGCAGTATTTT. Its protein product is CASTGRNTLTDTQYF.

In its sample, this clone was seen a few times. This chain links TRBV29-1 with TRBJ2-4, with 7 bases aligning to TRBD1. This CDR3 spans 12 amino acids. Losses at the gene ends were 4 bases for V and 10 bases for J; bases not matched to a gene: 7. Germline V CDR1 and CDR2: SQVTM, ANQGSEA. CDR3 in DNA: TGCAGCGTTGGCCGGGACAGTGGAATTCAGTACTTC. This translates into CSVGRDSGIQYF.

CDR3 bases: TGCGCCAGCAGCTTGGCCCCTAGCGGGAGTAGTTCCTACAATGAGCAGTTCTTC. Translation: CASSLAPSGSSSYNEQFF. The J gene is TRBJ2-1, the V gene TRBV5-1; 10 nucleotides agree with TRBD2. The CDR3 contains 18 residues. The germline gives CDR1 SGHRS, CDR2 YFSETQ. Trimming at V came to 0 bases and at J to 1 base, leaving 7 bases not matched to a gene.